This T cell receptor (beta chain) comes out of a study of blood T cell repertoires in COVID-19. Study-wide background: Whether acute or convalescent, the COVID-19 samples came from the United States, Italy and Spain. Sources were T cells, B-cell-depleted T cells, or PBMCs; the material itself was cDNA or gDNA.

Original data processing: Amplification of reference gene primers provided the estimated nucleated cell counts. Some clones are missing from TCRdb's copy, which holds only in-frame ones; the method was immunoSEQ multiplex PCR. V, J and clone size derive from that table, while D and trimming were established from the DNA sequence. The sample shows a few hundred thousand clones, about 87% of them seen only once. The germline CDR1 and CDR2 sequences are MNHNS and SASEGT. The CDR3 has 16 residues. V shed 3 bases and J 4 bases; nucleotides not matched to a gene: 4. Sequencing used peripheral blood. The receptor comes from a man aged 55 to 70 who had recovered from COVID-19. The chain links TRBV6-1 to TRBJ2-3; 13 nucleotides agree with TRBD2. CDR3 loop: CASSDTGTSGADTQYF. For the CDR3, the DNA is TGTGCCAGCAGTGATACCGGGACTAGCGGGGCAGATACGCAGTATTTT.